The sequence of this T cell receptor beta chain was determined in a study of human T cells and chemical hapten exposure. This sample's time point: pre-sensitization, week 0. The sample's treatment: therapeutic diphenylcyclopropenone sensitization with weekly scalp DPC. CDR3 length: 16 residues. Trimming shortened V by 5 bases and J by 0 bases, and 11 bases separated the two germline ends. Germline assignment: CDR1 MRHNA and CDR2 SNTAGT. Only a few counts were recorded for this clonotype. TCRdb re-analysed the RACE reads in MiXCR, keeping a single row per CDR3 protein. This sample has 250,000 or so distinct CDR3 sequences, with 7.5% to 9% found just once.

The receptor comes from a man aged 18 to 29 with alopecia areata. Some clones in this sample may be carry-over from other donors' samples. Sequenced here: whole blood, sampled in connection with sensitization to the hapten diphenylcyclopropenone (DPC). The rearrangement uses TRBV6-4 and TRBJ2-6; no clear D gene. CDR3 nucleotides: TGTGCCAGCAGTCCTTCAGCAGCCTCTGGGGCCAACGTCCTGACTTTC. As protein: CASSPSAASGANVLTF.